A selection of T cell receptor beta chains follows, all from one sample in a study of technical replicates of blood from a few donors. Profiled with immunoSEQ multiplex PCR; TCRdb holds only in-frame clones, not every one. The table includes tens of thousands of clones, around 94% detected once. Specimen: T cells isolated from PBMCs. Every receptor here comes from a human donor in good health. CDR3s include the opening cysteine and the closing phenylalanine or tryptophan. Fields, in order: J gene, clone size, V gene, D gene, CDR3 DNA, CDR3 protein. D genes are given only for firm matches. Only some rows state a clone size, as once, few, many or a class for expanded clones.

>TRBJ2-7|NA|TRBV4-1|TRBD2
TGCGCCAGCAGCCAAGAGGAGACTAGCGGGAGGTTCGAGCAGTACTTC
CASSQEETSGRFEQYF
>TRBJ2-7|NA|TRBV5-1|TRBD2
TGCGCCAGCAGCTTGTCGGCGGGAGTTTTCAACGAGCAGTACTTC
CASSLSAGVFNEQYF
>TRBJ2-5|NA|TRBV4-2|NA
TGTGCCAGCAGCCAAGAACGCGGGGCTCAAGAGACCCAGTACTTC
CASSQERGAQETQYF
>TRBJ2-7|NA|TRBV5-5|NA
TGTGCCAGCAGCTTGGTGGGGAGAGGACCCCAGGAGCAGTACTTC
CASSLVGRGPQEQYF
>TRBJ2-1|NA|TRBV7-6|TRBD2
TGTGCCAGCAGCTTAAGGGCTAGCGGGGGGTACAATGAGCAGTTCTTC
CASSLRASGGYNEQFF
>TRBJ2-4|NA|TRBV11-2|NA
TGTGCCAGCAGCTTAGAGTCGGTAGCCAAAAACATTCAGTACTTC
CASSLESVAKNIQYF
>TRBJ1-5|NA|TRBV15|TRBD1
TGTGCCACCAGCAGGGACAGGGGTAATCAGCCCCAGCATTTT
CATSRDRGNQPQHF
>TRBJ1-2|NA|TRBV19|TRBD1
TGTGCCAGTAGTCCAGACTCAGGACAGGGGGCCTATGGCTACACCTTC
CASSPDSGQGAYGYTF
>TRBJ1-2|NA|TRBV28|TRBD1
TGTGCCAGCAGTCAACCGGGACAGGGGAACTATGGCTACACCTTC
CASSQPGQGNYGYTF
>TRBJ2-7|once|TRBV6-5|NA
TGTGCCAGCAGTGCCTCGGCTGGCAGGTCCGAGCAGTACTTC
CASSASAGRSEQYF
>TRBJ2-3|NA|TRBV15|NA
TGTGCCACCAGCAGAAAGCAGGGCACAGATACGCAGTATTTT
CATSRKQGTDTQYF
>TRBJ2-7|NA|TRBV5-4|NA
TGTGCCAGCGGACTACTCGGGACTGGGCTGTTGGAGCAGTACTTC
CASGLLGTGLLEQYF
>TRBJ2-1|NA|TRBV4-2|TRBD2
TGTGCCAGCAGCCAAGATCTTAGGGCTAGCGGGTATAGCTACAATGAGCAGTTCTTC
CASSQDLRASGYSYNEQFF
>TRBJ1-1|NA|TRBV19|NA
TGTGCCAGTCTCTGGGGAGATGAAGCTTTCTTT
CASLWGDEAFF
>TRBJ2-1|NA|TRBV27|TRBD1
TGTGCCAGCAGTCCCCGACAGGGTACCCCCTACAATGAGCAGTTCTTC
CASSPRQGTPYNEQFF
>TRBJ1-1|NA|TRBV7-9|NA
TGTGCCAGCAGCTTAGTTGGGGGCGCTGAAGCTTTCTTT
CASSLVGGAEAFF
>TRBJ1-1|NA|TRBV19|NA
TGTGCCAGTAGTACGCCACCGGGACACGCTGAAGCTTTCTTT
CASSTPPGHAEAFF
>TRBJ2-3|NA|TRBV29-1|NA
TGCAGCGTTGTCCCTGTTGGCACAGATACGCAGTATTTT
CSVVPVGTDTQYF
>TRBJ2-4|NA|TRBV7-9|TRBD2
TGTGCCAGCTCACTAACCGGGGGGGCCGTCAAAAACATTCAGTACTTC
CASSLTGGAVKNIQYF
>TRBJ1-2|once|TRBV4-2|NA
TGTGCCAGCAGCCCGCCGAGCGGGGATGGCTACACCTTC
CASSPPSGDGYTF
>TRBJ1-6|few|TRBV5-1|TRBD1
TGCGCCAGCAGCGGACTTCAGGGGGGCAGCTATAATTCACCCCTCCACTTT
CASSGLQGGSYNSPLHF
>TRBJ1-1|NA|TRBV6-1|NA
TGTGCCAGCAGTGAAATAATTTCGTTAGAAGCTTTCTTT
CASSEIISLEAFF
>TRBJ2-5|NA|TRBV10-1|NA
TGCGCCAGCAGTGAGTCGTTGGGGGCATGGGGGGAGACCCAGTACTTC
CASSESLGAWGETQYF
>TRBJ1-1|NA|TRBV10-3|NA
TGTGCCATCAGTGCAGTCCGGACTTCTGATGAAGCTTTCTTT
CAISAVRTSDEAFF
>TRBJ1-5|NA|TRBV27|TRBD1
TGTGCCAGCAGGACAGGGACTCTCGGTAATCAGCCCCAGCATTTT
CASRTGTLGNQPQHF
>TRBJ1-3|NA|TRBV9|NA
TGTGCCAGCAGCACTTCCAAAGGGGACTCTGGAAACACCATATATTTT
CASSTSKGDSGNTIYF
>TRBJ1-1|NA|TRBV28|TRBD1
TGTGCCAGCAGGGAACAGGGGATGAACACTGAAGCTTTCTTT
CASREQGMNTEAFF
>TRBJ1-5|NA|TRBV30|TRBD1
TGTGCCTGGTCCCGACAGGGCTATCAGCCCCAGCATTTT
CAWSRQGYQPQHF
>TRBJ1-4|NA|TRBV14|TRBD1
TGTGCCAGCAGCCCACAGGGGGTTACTAATGAAAAACTGTTTTTT
CASSPQGVTNEKLFF
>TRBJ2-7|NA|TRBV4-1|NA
TGCGCCAGCAGCCAAGAGATACCCCAGTTTTCCTACGAGCAGTACTTC
CASSQEIPQFSYEQYF
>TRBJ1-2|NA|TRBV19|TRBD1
TGTGCCACCACACCGGGACAGGGAATGTCGTATGGCTACACCTTC
CATTPGQGMSYGYTF
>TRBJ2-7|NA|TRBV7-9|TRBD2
TGTGCCAGCAGCTTAACTAGCGGGACTAACTACGAGCAGTACTTC
CASSLTSGTNYEQYF
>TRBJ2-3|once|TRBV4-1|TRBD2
TGCGCCAGCAGCCATGATAGCGGGGGGGGTAGCACAGATACGCAGTATTTT
CASSHDSGGGSTDTQYF
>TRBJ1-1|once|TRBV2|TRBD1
TGTGCCAGCAGCCTGACAGGGTCGAACACTGAAGCTTTCTTT
CASSLTGSNTEAFF
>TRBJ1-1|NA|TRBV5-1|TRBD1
TGCGCCAGCAGCTCGGGACAGATGAACACTGAAGCTTTCTTT
CASSSGQMNTEAFF
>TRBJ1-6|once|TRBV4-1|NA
TGCGCCAGCAGCCATGAAGGGGGCTATAATTCACCCCTCCACTTT
CASSHEGGYNSPLHF
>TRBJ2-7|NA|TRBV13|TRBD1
TGTGCCAGCAGCTTAGGCATACGTACAGGGGGCGAGCAGTACTTC
CASSLGIRTGGEQYF
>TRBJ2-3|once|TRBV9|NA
TGTGCCAGCAGCGTAGTCCACACAGATACGCAGTATTTT
CASSVVHTDTQYF
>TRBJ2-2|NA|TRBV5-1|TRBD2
TGCGCCAGCAGTCTCCGAAGTAGCGGGGGGAACACCGGGGAGCTGTTTTTT
CASSLRSSGGNTGELFF
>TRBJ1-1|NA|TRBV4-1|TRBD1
TGCGCCAGCAGCCAAAAGGACAGGGGAGGGCACACTGAAGCTTTCTTT
CASSQKDRGGHTEAFF
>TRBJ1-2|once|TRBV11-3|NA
TGTGCCAGCAGCTTAAAACAACTAGCTAACTATGGCTACACCTTC
CASSLKQLANYGYTF
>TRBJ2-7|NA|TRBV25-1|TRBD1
TGTGCCAGCAGCTCATCCGGGACAGGGTCCTACGAGCAGTACTTC
CASSSSGTGSYEQYF
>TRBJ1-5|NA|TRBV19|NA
TGTGCCAGTAGGCATCGGGAAAATCAGCCCCAGCATTTT
CASRHRENQPQHF
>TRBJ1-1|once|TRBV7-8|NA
TGTGCCAGCAGCTTAGACGTGAGGAACACTGAAGCTTTCTTT
CASSLDVRNTEAFF
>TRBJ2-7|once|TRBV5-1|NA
TGCGCCTCTCAGGGGGGGACAAGCGGGGGTAACGAGCAGTACTTC
CASQGGTSGGNEQYF
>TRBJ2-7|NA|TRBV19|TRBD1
TGTGCCAGTAGTACGGGACAGGCCTCCTACGAGCAGTACTTC
CASSTGQASYEQYF
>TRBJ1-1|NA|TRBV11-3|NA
TGTGCCAGCAGCTTACCCGGGAACACTGAAGCTTTCTTT
CASSLPGNTEAFF
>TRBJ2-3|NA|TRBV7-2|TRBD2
TGTGCCAGCAGCTTGGGGACTAGCGGGGTCTTTACGCAGTATTTT
CASSLGTSGVFTQYF
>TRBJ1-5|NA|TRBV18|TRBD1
TGTGCCAGCTCCCGGGAGGGGGCAAGTCAGCCCCAGCATTTT
CASSREGASQPQHF
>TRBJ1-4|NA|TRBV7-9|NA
TGTGCCAGCACGGCCGGAGGAGAAAAACTGTTTTTT
CASTAGGEKLFF
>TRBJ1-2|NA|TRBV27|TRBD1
TGTGCCAGCAGTTCACCCGACAGGGGGCTCTATGGCTACACCTTC
CASSSPDRGLYGYTF
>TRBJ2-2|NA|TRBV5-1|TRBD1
TGCGCCAGCAGGACCGGGACAGGGGGCTTTCCCGGGGAGCTGTTTTTT
CASRTGTGGFPGELFF
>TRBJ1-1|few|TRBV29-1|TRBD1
TGCAGCGTCCTTGGACAGGGGTTGAACACTGAAGCTTTCTTT
CSVLGQGLNTEAFF
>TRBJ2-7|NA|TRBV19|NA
TGTGCCAGTAGTTTGGACATGACCTACGAGCAGTACTTC
CASSLDMTYEQYF
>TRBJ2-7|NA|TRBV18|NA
TGTGCCAGCTCACCCCCGGGTAGGCGGGGCGGGGATTCCGAGCAGTACTTC
CASSPPGRRGGDSEQYF
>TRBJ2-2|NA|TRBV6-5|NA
TGTGCCAGCAGTTACTCGGTGTTGGGGCGGACCGGGGAGCTGTTTTTT
CASSYSVLGRTGELFF